The clone carrying this T cell receptor (beta chain) was recorded many times. This record comes from a study of neurological immune-mediated disorders. As for the study in general: Multiple sclerosis patients numbering about 34 comprised around 31 relapsing-remitting and 3 secondary progressive patients.

TCRdb reprocessed the 5' RACE reads with MiXCR, giving one entry per CDR3 protein. The table lists about 80,000 distinct CDR3 sequences, around 4% of them singletons. The time point was: longitudinal time-point 3. Per germline, CDR1 SGHAT and CDR2 FQNNGV. Trimming removed 2 bases at V and 3 bases at J, with 11 bases between. The CDR3 sequence is 14 residues long. The material sequenced was PBMCs. This receptor was taken from a woman aged 55 to 70 with multiple sclerosis. V is TRBV11-2 and J is TRBJ2-7; D might be TRBD1 or TRBD2, each matching 5 bases. The DNA of the CDR3 is TGTGCCAGCAGCTTAAGAGGGGAATTCTACGAGCAGTACTTC. It yields the protein CASSLRGEFYEQYF.